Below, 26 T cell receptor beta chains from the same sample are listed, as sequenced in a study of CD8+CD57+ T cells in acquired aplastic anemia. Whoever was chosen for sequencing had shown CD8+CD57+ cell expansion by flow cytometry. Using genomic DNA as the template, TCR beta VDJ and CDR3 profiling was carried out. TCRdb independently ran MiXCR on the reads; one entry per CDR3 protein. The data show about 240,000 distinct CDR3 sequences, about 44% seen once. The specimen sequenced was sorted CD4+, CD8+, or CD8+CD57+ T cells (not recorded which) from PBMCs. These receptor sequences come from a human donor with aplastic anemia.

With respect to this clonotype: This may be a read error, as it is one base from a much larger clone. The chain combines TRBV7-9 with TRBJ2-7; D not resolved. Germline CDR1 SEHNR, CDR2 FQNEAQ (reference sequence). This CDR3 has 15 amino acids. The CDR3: CASSLVLRATYEQCF. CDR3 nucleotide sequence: TGTGCCAGCAGCTTGGTGCTTCGGGCTACCTACGAGCAGTGCTTC.

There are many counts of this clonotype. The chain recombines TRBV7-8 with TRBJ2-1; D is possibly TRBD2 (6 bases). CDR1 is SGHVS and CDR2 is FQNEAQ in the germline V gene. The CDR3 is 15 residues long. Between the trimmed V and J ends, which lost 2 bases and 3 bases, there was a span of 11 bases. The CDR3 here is CASSLLIAVYNEQFF. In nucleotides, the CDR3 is TGTGCCAGCAGCTTACTAATAGCGGTCTACAATGAGCAGTTCTTC.

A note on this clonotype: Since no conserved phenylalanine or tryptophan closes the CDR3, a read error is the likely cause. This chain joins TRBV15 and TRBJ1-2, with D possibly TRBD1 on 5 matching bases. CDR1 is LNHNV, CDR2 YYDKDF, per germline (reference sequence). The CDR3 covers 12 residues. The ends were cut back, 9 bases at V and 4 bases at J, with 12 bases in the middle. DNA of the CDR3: TGTGCCACTCGACGGGGGGTCTATGGCTACACCCTC. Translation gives CATRRGVYGYTL.

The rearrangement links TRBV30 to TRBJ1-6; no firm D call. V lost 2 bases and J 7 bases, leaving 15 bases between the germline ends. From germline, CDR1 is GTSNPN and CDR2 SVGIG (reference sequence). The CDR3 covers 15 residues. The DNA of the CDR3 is TGTGCCTGGAGTTCCCCCCCGGCTGCGAATTCACCCCTCCACTTT. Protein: CAWSSPPAANSPLHF.

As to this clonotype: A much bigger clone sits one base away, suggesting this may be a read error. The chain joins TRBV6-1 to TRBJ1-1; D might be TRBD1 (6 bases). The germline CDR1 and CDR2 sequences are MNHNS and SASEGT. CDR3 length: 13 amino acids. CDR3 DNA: TGTGCCGGGGGGCAGGGCTCGAACACTAAAGCTTTCTTT. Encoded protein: CAGGQGSNTKAFF.

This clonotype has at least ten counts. Here the CDR3 reads CASSYLGQGANQPQHF. The CDR3, as DNA: TGTGCCAGCAGTTACCTTGGACAGGGTGCAAATCAGCCCCAGCATTTT. This chain connects TRBV6-6 to TRBJ1-5; TRBD1 matches at 8 bases. This CDR3 has 16 residues. V lost 2 bases and J lost 4; bases outside the gene matches: 7. Germline V gene sequence: CDR1 MNHNY, CDR2 SVGAGI (reference sequence).

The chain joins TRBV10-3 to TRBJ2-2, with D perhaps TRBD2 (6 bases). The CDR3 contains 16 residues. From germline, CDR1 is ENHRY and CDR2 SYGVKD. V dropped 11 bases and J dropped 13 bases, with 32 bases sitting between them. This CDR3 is CAGEELRNSRRGGLFF. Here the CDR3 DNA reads TGTGCCGGCGAAGAATTAAGAAACAGTCGGCGGGGTGGGCTGTTTTTT.

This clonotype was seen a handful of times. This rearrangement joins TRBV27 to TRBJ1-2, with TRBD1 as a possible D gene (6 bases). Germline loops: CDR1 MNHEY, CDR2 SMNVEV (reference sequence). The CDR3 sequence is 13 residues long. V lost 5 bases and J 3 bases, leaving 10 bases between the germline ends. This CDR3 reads CASSRAGDYGYTF. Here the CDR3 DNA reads TGTGCCAGCAGTCGGGCAGGGGACTATGGCTACACCTTC.

The CDR3 loop is CASSLHPPLAGVYTGELFF. The CDR3 DNA reads as TGTGCCAGCAGCCTCCACCCCCCACTAGCGGGAGTATACACCGGGGAGCTGTTTTTT. The V gene is TRBV11-2, the J gene TRBJ2-2, with 11 positions matching TRBD2. The germline V gene has CDR1 SGHAT and CDR2 FQNNGV. J gave up 3 bases and V 5 bases, and 14 bases lay outside the gene matches. This CDR3 has 19 residues.

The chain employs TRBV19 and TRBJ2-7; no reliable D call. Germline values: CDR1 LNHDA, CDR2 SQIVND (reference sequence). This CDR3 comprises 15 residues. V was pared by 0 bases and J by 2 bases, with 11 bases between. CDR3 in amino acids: CASSIEYGRPYEQYF. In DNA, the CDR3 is TGTGCCAGTAGTATAGAATACGGGCGGCCCTACGAGCAGTACTTC.

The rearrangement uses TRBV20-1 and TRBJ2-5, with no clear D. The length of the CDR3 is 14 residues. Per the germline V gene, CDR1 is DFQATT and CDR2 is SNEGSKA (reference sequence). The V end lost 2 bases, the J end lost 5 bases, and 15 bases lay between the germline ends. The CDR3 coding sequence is TGCAGTGCTAGATTAGCAGTTAGTTTTGAGACCCAGTACTTC. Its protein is CSARLAVSFETQYF.

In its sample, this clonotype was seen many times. CDR3 region: CASRRLAGVDEQFF. CDR3 coding DNA: TGTGCCAGCCGGCGACTAGCGGGGGTCGATGAGCAGTTCTTC. J is TRBJ2-1 and V is TRBV6-1; TRBD2 agrees at 12 bases. After removal of 8 bases from V and 8 bases from J, the junction contained 7 bases not matched to a gene. The CDR3 sequence is 14 residues long. The V gene's germline CDR1 is MNHNS and CDR2 SASEGT.

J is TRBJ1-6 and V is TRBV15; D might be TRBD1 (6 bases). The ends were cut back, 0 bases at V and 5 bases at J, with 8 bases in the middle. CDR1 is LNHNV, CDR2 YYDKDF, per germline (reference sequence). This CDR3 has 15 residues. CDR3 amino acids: CATSRDSGDNSPLHF. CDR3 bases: TGTGCCACCAGCAGAGACTCAGGGGATAATTCACCCCTCCACTTT.

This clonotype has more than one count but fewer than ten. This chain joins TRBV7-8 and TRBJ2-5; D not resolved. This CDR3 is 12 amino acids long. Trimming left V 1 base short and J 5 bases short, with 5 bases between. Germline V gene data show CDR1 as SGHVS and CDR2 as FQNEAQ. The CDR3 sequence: CASSLVRETQYF. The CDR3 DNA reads TGTGCCAGCAGCTTAGTGCGCGAGACCCAGTACTTC.

CDR3: CASSLRGGAGGTDTQYF. The CDR3 DNA sequence: TGTGCCAGCAGCTTACGCGGGGGGGCTGGGGGCACAGATACGCAGTATTTT. The chain joins TRBV7-2 to TRBJ2-3; 9 bases line up with TRBD2. V gave up 2 bases and J gave up 1 base; unmatched junction bases: 7. This CDR3 is built from 17 residues. Germline CDR1 and CDR2: SGHTA and FQGNSA.

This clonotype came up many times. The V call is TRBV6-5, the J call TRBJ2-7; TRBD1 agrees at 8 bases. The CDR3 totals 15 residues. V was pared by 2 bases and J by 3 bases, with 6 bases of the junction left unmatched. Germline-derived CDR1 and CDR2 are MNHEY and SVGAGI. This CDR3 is CASSYGQGRIYEQYF. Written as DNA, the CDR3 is TGTGCCAGCAGTTACGGACAGGGCCGCATCTACGAGCAGTACTTC.

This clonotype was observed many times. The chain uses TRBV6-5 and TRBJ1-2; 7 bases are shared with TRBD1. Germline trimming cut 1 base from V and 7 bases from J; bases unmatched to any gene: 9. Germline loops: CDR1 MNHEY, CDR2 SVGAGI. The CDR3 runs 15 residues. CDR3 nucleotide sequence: TGTGCCAGCAGTTACTACCGAGGACAGGAAAGTGGCTACACCTTC. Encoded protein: CASSYYRGQESGYTF.

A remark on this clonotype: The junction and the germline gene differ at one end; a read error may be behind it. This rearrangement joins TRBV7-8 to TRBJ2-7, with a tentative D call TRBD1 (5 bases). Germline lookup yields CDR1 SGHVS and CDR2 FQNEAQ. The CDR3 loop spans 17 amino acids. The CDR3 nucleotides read TGTGCCAACAGCCAAGATCCTAGGGGTGATATGGACCACGAGCAGTACTTC. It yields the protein CANSQDPRGDMDHEQYF.

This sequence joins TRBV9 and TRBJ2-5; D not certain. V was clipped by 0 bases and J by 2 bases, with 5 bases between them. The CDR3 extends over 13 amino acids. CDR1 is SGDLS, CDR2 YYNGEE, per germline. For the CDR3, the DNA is TGTGCCAGCAGCGTAGCTCGGCAAGAGACCCAGTACTTC. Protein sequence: CASSVARQETQYF.

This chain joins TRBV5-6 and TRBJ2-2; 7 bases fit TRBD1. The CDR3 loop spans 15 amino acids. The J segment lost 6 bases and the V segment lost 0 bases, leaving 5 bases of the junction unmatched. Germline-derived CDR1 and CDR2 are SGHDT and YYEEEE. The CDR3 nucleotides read TGTGCCAGCAGCTTGGCGGCAGGGGGACCCGGGGAGCTGTTTTTT. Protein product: CASSLAAGGPGELFF.

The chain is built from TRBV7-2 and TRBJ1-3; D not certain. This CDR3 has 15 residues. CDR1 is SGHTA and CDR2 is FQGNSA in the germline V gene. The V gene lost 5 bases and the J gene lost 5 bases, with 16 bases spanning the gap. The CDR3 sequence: CASSPLNWGRNTIYF. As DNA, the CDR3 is TGTGCCAGCAGCCCATTAAACTGGGGAAGAAACACCATATATTTT. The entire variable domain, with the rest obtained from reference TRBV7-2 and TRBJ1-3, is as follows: GAGVSQSPSNKVTEKGKDVELRCDPISGHTALYWYRQSLGQGLEFLIYFQGNSAPDKSGLPSDRFSAERTGGSVSTLTIQRTQQEDSAVYLCASSPLNWGRNTIYFGEGSWLTVV.

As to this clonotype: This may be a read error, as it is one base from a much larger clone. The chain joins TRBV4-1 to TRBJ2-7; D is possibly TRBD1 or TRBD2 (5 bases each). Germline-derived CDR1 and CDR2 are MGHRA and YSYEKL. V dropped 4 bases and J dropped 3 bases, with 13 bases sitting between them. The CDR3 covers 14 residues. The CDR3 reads CASSRRDGLYEQYF. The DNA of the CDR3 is TGCGCCAGCAGCCGTCGGGACGGGCTCTACGAGCAGTACTTC.

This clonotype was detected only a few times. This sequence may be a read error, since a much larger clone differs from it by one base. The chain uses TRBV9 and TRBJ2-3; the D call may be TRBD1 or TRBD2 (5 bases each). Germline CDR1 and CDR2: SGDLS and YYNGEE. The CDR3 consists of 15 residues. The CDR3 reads CASSVVGLFTGTQYF. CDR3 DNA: TGTGCCAGCAGCGTAGTCGGACTCTTCACAGGTACGCAGTATTTT.

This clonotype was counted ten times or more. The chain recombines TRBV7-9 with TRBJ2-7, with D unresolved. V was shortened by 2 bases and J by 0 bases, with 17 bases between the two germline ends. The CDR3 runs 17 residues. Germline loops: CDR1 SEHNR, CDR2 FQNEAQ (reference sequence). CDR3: CASSLREAAPYSYEQYF. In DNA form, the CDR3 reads TGTGCCAGCAGCTTACGAGAGGCGGCCCCTTACTCCTACGAGCAGTACTTC.

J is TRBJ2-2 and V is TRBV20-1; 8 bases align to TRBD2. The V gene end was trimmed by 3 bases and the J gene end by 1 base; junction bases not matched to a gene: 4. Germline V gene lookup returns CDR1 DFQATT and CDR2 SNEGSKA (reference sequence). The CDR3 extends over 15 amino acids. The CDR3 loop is CSASSSGRNTGELFF. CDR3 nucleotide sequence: TGCAGTGCTAGTTCTAGCGGGCGGAACACCGGGGAGCTGTTTTTT.

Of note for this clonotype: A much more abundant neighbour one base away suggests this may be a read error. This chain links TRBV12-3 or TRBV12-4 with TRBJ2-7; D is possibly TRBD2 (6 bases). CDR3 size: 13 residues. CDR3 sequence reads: CANSFRGYDEQYF. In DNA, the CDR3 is TGTGCCAACAGTTTTCGGGGGTACGACGAGCAGTACTTC.